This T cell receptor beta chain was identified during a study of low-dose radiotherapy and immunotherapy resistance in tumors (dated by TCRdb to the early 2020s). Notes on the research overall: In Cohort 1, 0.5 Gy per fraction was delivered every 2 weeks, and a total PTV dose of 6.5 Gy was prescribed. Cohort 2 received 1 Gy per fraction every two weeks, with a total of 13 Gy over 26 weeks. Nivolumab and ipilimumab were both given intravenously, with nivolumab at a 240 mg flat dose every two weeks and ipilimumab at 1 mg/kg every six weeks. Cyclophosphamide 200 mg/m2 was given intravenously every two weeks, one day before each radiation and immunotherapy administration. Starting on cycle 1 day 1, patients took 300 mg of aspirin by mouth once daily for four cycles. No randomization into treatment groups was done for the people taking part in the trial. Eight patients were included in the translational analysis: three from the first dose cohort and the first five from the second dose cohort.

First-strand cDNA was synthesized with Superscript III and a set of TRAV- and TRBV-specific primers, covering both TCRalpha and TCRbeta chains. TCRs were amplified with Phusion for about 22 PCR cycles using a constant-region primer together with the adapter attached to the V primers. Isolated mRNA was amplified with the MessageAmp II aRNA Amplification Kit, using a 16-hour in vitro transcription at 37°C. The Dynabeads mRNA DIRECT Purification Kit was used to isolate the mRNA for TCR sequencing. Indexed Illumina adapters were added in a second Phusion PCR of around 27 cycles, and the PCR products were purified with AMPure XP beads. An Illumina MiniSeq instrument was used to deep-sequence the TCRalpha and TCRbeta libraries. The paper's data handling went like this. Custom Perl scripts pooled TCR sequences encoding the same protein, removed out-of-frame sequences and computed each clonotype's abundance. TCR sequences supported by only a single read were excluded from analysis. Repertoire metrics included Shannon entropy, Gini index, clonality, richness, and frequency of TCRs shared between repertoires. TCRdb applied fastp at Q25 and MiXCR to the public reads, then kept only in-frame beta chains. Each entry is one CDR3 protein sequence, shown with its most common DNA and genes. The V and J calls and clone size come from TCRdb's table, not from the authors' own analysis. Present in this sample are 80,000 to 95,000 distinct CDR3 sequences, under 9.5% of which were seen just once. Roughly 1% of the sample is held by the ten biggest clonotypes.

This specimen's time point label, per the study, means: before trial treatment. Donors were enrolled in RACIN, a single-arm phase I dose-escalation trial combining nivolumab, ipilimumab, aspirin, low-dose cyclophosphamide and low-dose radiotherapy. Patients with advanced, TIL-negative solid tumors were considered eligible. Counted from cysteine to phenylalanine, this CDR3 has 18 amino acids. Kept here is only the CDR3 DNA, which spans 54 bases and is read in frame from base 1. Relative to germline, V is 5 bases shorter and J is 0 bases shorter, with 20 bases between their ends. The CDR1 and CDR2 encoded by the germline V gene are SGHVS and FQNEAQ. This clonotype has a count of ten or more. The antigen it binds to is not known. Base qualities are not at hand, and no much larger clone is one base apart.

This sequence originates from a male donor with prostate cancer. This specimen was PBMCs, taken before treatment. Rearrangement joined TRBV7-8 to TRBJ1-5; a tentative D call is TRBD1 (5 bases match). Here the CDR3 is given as CASSQFLAGLYSNQPQHF. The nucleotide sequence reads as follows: TGTGCCAGCAGCCAGTTCCTGGCAGGGCTTTATAGCAATCAGCCCCAGCATTTT.